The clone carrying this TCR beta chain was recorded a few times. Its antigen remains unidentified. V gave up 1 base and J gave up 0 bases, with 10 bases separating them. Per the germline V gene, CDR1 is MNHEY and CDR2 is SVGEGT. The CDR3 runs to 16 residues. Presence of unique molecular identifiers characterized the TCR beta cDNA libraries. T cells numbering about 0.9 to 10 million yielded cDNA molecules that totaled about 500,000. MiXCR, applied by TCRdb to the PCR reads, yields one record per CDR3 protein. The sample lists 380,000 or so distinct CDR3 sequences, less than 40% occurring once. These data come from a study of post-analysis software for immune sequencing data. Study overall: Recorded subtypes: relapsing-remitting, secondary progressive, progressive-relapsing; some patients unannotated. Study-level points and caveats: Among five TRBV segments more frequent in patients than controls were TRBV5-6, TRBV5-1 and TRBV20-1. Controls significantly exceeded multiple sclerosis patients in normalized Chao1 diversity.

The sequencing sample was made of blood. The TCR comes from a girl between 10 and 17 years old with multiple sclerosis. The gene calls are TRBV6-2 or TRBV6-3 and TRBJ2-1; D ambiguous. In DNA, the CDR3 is TGTGCCAGCAGTTACTATACAGTGAGCTCCTACAATGAGCAGTTCTTC. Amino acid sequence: CASSYYTVSSYNEQFF.